What follows are 27 T cell receptor beta chains derived from one specimen sequenced in a study of cytotoxic CD8 clonotypes in ibrutinib-treated CLL. Produced via immunoSEQ multiplex PCR; TCRdb's table is partial and in-frame only. The repertoire holds about 160,000 clones, with about 80% as singletons. The sequencing here drew on PBMCs, taken after 12 months of ibrutinib treatment. The receptors shown here come from a human donor with chronic lymphocytic leukemia.

Notes on this clone: The sample contains more than one DNA sequence encoding this CDR3. The chain links TRBV9 to TRBJ1-5; no clear D. The CDR3 covers 14 residues. Germline V gene data show CDR1 as SGDLS and CDR2 as YYNGEE. V was trimmed by 2 bases and J by 0 bases, leaving 6 bases between them. The CDR3, as DNA: TGTGCCAGCAGCGTTGACGGTAGCAATCAGCCCCAGCATTTT. The encoded protein is CASSVDGSNQPQHF.

This clone was recorded only once. As DNA, the CDR3 is TGTGCCTGGAGTGTGGGACTCCAAGAGACCCAGTACTTC. Amino acids: CAWSVGLQETQYF. The chain uses TRBV30 and TRBJ2-5, with D tentatively TRBD2 (6 bases). The CDR3 runs to 13 residues. The germline V and J ends were trimmed by 0 bases and 1 base, with 6 bases remaining between them. CDR1 is GTSNPN, CDR2 SVGIG, per germline (reference sequence).

The genes are TRBV30 and TRBJ2-3; TRBD2 matches 7 bases. J lost 3 bases, V lost 4 bases, and 7 bases had no gene match. The CDR3 runs 14 residues. The V gene's germline CDR1 is GTSNPN and CDR2 SVGIG (reference sequence). CDR3 sequence (DNA): TGTGCCTGGACTGACTACGGGGGGACAGATACGCAGTATTTT. This translates into CAWTDYGGTDTQYF. Combining the CDR3 with reference TRBV30 and TRBJ2-3 gives the whole variable domain SQTIHQWPATLVQPVGSPLSLECTVEGTSNPNLYWYRQAAGRGLQLLFYSVGIGQISSEVPQNLSASRPQDRQFILSSKKLLLSDSGFYLCAWTDYGGTDTQYFGPGTRLTVL.

The genes are TRBV28 and TRBJ2-6; D remains ambiguous. Germline V lookup: CDR1 MDHEN, CDR2 SYDVKM. The CDR3 has 14 residues. Deletions cut 5 bases from V and 1 base from J, with 6 bases between. CDR3 nucleotides: TGTGCCAGCAGTCCTAATTCTGGGGCCAACGTCCTGACTTTC. This codes for CASSPNSGANVLTF.

This sequence joins TRBV28 and TRBJ2-3; D tentatively fits TRBD1 or TRBD2 (5 bases each). Trimming took 2 bases from V and 4 from J, leaving 13 bases between them. Germline lookup yields CDR1 MDHEN and CDR2 SYDVKM. The CDR3 runs 15 residues. CDR3 sequence (DNA): TGTGCCAGCAGTTTAGGGGGTTCGCGGGCAGATACGCAGTATTTT. This gives the protein CASSLGGSRADTQYF.

This clone has at least ten counts. The J gene is TRBJ2-7, the V gene TRBV29-1, with 12 bases fitting TRBD2. The CDR3 extends over 12 amino acids. Germline V gives CDR1 SQVTM, CDR2 ANQGSEA. The ends lost 4 bases at V and 9 bases at J; junction bases unmatched: 4. The DNA for the CDR3 is TGCAGCGTTGGACTAGCGGGAGAGGGGCAGTACTTC. Its translation is CSVGLAGEGQYF.

The gene calls are TRBV29-1 and TRBJ2-3, with unresolved D. The length of the CDR3 is 12 residues. The germline CDR1 and CDR2 sequences are SQVTM and ANQGSEA. Trimming cost V 5 bases and J 2 bases, with 8 bases left between them. CDR3 sequence reads: CSVTRFTDTQYF. DNA of the CDR3: TGCAGCGTTACGCGGTTCACAGATACGCAGTATTTT.

The chain recombines TRBV7-2 with TRBJ2-1; 8 bases match TRBD2. CDR3 length: 15 residues. CDR1 and CDR2 from the germline V gene are SGHTA and FQGNSA. The ends lost 5 bases at V and 6 bases at J; junction bases unmatched: 9. This CDR3 is CASSPSGSQFNEQFF. The CDR3 nucleotides are TGTGCCAGCAGCCCCAGCGGGAGTCAGTTCAATGAGCAGTTCTTC.

A few counts support this clone. The same CDR3 arises from other DNA sequences in this sample as well. J is TRBJ1-1 and V is TRBV28, with no clear D. The CDR3 covers 13 residues. From germline, CDR1 is MDHEN and CDR2 SYDVKM. Between the trimmed V and J ends, which lost 2 bases and 2 bases, there was a span of 6 bases. The CDR3 region has the DNA TGTGCCAGCAGTTTAACCGGTAACACTGAAGCTTTCTTT. It codes for CASSLTGNTEAFF.

The chain uses TRBV7-9 and TRBJ1-6; 7 bases are a match to TRBD1. Germline CDR1 and CDR2: SEHNR and FQNEAQ (reference sequence). J was trimmed by 9 bases and V by 2 bases; bases with no gene match: 13. The CDR3 is 17 amino acids. CDR3: CASSLRILNRGGSPLHF. CDR3 bases: TGTGCCAGCAGCTTACGTATTCTGAACAGGGGCGGTTCACCCCTCCACTTT.

The chain joins TRBV21-1 to TRBJ2-7; TRBD2, the table's D call, was not compared with the DNA. TRBV21-1 is described as a pseudogene. CDR3 length equals 19 residues. This CDR3 is CASSKAAAVLAGSSYEQYF. The CDR3 bases are TGTGCCAGCAGCAAAGCAGCAGCAGTGTTGGCGGGGAGCTCCTACGAGCAGTACTTC.

This clone was counted between two and nine times. The J gene is TRBJ1-2, the V gene TRBV28; D not certain. Looked up from germline, CDR1 is MDHEN and CDR2 is SYDVKM. This CDR3 region has 15 residues. V was cut by 6 bases and J by 3 bases, with 17 bases left in between. For the CDR3, the DNA is TGTGCCAGCAGCCAGGTCCGGCCTGACGACTATGGCTACACCTTC. Translation gives CASSQVRPDDYGYTF.

The gene calls are TRBV4-3 and TRBJ1-4, with D possibly matching TRBD1 (5 bases). Germline V lookup: CDR1 LGHNA, CDR2 YSLEER. The ends were cut back, 4 bases at V and 4 bases at J, with 19 bases in the middle. The CDR3 loop spans 17 amino acids. CDR3 DNA: TGCGCCAGCAGCCGCCAGGGATTCCCCAACCTTAATGAAAAACTGTTTTTT. It codes for CASSRQGFPNLNEKLFF.

The chain employs TRBV2 and TRBJ2-3; 8 bases are shared with TRBD1. The CDR3 consists of 13 residues. V lost 6 bases, J lost 3 bases, and 2 bases stayed unmatched. Looked up from germline, CDR1 is SNHLY and CDR2 is FYNNEI. CDR3 residues: CASRGQETDTQYF. CDR3 coding DNA: TGTGCCAGCAGGGGACAGGAGACAGATACGCAGTATTTT.

The rearrangement joins TRBV12-5 to TRBJ2-3, with D possibly TRBD1 on 6 matching bases. This CDR3 region has 15 residues. Germline V lookup: CDR1 LGHNT, CDR2 FRNRAP. V lost 10 bases, J lost 2 bases, and 19 bases lay in between. The CDR3 sequence is CATPPRDTHTDTQYF. DNA for the CDR3: TGTGCTACCCCCCCCCGGGACACACACACAGATACGCAGTATTTT.

The chain has TRBV9 and TRBJ2-1; 9 bases align to TRBD2. V trimming: 3 bases; J trimming: 4 bases; junction bases outside the gene matches: 8. This CDR3 region has 16 residues. The V gene's germline CDR1 is SGDLS and CDR2 YYNGEE. The CDR3 DNA reads as TGTGCCAGCAGCGCCTTGGCGGGAGGGGGGTACAATGAGCAGTTCTTC. Protein sequence: CASSALAGGGYNEQFF.

The CDR3 loop is CAISDRGRYQETQYF. The CDR3 bases are TGTGCCATCAGTGACCGGGGGCGTTACCAAGAGACCCAGTACTTC. V usage is TRBV10-3 and J usage is TRBJ2-5; tentatively, D is TRBD1 or TRBD2 (6 bases each). V lost 3 bases and J lost 0, with 11 bases in between. Germline CDR1 and CDR2: ENHRY and SYGVKD. This CDR3 comprises 15 residues.

The chain carries TRBV4-2 and TRBJ2-7; weak D call: TRBD1 (6 bases). The CDR3 contains 18 residues. The V end lost 0 bases, the J end lost 3 bases, and 21 bases lay between the germline ends. Germline CDR1 reads LGHNA; CDR2 reads YNFKEQ. The CDR3 reads CASSQDRGGRPALYEQYF. CDR3 sequence (DNA): TGTGCCAGCAGCCAAGATAGAGGGGGACGGCCGGCACTCTACGAGCAGTACTTC.

The CDR3 coding sequence is TGTGCCAGCAGCCTCATAGCGGGGGGTACGAAAAATGAGCAGTTCTTC. As protein: CASSLIAGGTKNEQFF. The chain links TRBV9 to TRBJ2-1; 10 bases line up with TRBD2. Germline assignment: CDR1 SGDLS and CDR2 YYNGEE. After removal of 4 bases from V and 7 bases from J, the junction contained 11 bases not matched to a gene. This CDR3 region has 16 residues.

V is TRBV19 and J is TRBJ1-1; D ambiguous. Germline-derived CDR1 and CDR2 are LNHDA and SQIVND (reference sequence). V was cut by 3 bases and J by 2 bases, with 10 bases left in between. This CDR3 has 14 amino acids. The CDR3 coding sequence is TGTGCCAGTAGTATTCCGGGCTTTAACACTGAAGCTTTCTTT. Its translation is CASSIPGFNTEAFF.

Concerning this clone: Mismatch with germline at one junction end may stem from a read error. The sample has other DNA sequences that encode this CDR3 too. V and J are TRBV10-1 and TRBJ1-2; D is unclear. This CDR3 region has 11 residues. Per the germline V gene, CDR1 is WNHNN and CDR2 is SYGVQD (reference sequence). The CDR3 nucleotides read TGCGCTAGCAGTCTCGGGTGGGGCTACACCTTC. Translating it yields CASSLGWGYTF.

This chain links TRBV11-2 with TRBJ1-3; D is uncertain. CDR1 and CDR2 from the germline V gene are SGHAT and FQNNGV. The length of the CDR3 is 14 residues. Trimming removed 7 bases from V and 8 bases from J, with 18 bases in between. The CDR3 sequence: CASTFDKLGDTIYF. Written as DNA, the CDR3 is TGTGCCAGCACCTTCGACAAATTGGGAGACACCATATATTTT. Full variable domain (missing parts from reference TRBV11-2 and TRBJ1-3): EAGVAQSPRYKIIEKRQSVAFWCNPISGHATLYWYQQILGQGPKLLIQFQNNGVVDDSQLPKDRFSAERLKGVDSTLKIQPAKLEDSAVYLCASTFDKLGDTIYFGEGSWLTVV.

This clone was counted a few times. The rearrangement links TRBV5-4 to TRBJ1-1; D remains unclear. The V end was cut by 4 bases, the J end by 0 bases, with 19 bases between. The germline V gene has CDR1 SGHNT and CDR2 YYREEE (reference sequence). CDR3 size: 17 residues. CDR3 protein: CASSLFQGRAMNTEAFF. CDR3 in DNA: TGTGCCAGCAGCCTCTTCCAAGGGCGGGCGATGAACACTGAAGCTTTCTTT.

V and J are TRBV7-9 and TRBJ2-1; 10 bases match TRBD1. The CDR3 is 17 amino acids. Germline loops: CDR1 SEHNR, CDR2 FQNEAQ (reference sequence). The V gene end was trimmed by 4 bases and the J gene end by 4 bases; junction bases not matched to a gene: 10. The CDR3 DNA follows: TGTGCCAGCAGCTCAGCATCCGGGACAGGGGAGTACAATGAGCAGTTCTTC. Protein product: CASSSASGTGEYNEQFF. The full variable domain, rest sourced from reference TRBV7-9 and TRBJ2-1, is DTGVSQNPRHKITKRGQNVTFRCDPISEHNRLYWYRQTLGQGPEFLTYFQNEAQLEKSRLLSDRFSAERPKGSFSTLEIQRTEQGDSAMYLCASSSASGTGEYNEQFFGPGTRLTVL.

The chain recombines TRBV29-1 with TRBJ2-7; D is perhaps TRBD1 (5 bases). The CDR3 covers 12 residues. Germline CDR1 reads SQVTM; CDR2 reads ANQGSEA. V lost 6 bases and J lost 6, with 15 bases in between. The CDR3 protein is CSVSRTSSEQYF. The CDR3 DNA reads as TGCAGCGTCTCCCGGACAAGTAGCGAGCAGTACTTC.

This clone was detected only once. This rearrangement joins TRBV28 to TRBJ1-2; 10 positions agree with TRBD1. V gave up 3 bases and J gave up 8 bases; unmatched junction bases: 6. This CDR3 spans 14 amino acids. CDR1 is MDHEN and CDR2 is SYDVKM in the germline V gene. DNA of the CDR3: TGTGCCAGCAGTTTTAGCGGACAGGGGGTGGGCTACACCTTC. Its translation is CASSFSGQGVGYTF.

The chain is built from TRBV18 and TRBJ2-3; TRBD1 aligns across 7 bases. Trimming at V came to 2 bases and at J to 2 bases, leaving 7 bases not matched to a gene. The CDR3 loop spans 16 amino acids. CDR1 and CDR2 from the germline V gene are KGHSH and LQKENI. The CDR3 region is CASSPKGAGLTDTQYF. CDR3 coding DNA: TGTGCCAGCTCACCAAAGGGGGCTGGACTCACAGATACGCAGTATTTT.